Detailed here is one T cell receptor beta chain. The antigen remains unidentified. This record comes from a study of neoadjuvant nivolumab and ipilimumab in lung cancer. Whole-study results and caveats: Resected-tumor TCR richness correlated positively with pretherapy blood richness. Only two of four nivolumab-treated tumors gained richness and clonality by surgery.

Trimming shortened V by 6 bases and J by 6 bases, and 2 bases separated the two germline ends. Germline lookup yields CDR1 MDHEN and CDR2 SYDVKM. This CDR3 spans 10 amino acids. Assay: immunoSEQ multiplex PCR; the TCRdb copy retains only in-frame clones and omits some. The data show about 5,100 clones, around 67% seen once. The starting material was tumor tissue, obtained after neoadjuvant nivolumab, alone or with ipilimumab, at or shortly before surgery. This rearrangement joins TRBV28 to TRBJ1-4; D gene unclear. This receptor was taken from an adult with non-small cell lung cancer. The CDR3 coding sequence is TGTGCCAGCAGCGATGAAAAACTGTTTTTT. Protein sequence: CASSDEKLFF.